These 8 T cell receptor beta chains share one sample of origin, sequenced in a study of CXCR3-negative and CXCR3-positive naive CD8 T cells. 5' RACE that incorporated UMI labels was used to prepare the TRB cDNA libraries. TCRdb re-called the 5' RACE reads and gives one entry per CDR3 protein, without DNA. The sample is made up of 100,000 to 150,000 distinct CDR3 sequences, and the top ten hold 0.29% of it. The sequencing sample was made of naive CXCR3- CD8+ T cells from blood. Subset specified: CD45RO-CCR7+CD27+CD95- naive CD8+ T cells lacking CXCR3 (TNR3-). Receptor source: a human donor in good health. Some clones in this sample may be carry-over from other donors' samples.

This chain uses TRBV29-1 with TRBJ1-1; TCRdb designates TRBD1, a call that cannot be tested without DNA. The germline gives CDR1 SQVTM, CDR2 ANQGSEA. CDR3 length equals 15 residues. The CDR3: CSVEGTGSGRAEAFF.

The CDR3 protein is CASSPRTGGLLNQPQHF. The chain recombines TRBV28 with TRBJ1-5; TCRdb gives TRBD1 as the D gene, but with no DNA this cannot be confirmed. Germline CDR1 reads MDHEN; CDR2 reads SYDVKM. This CDR3 has 17 amino acids.

The gene calls are TRBV4-1 and TRBJ2-3; TCRdb lists TRBD2, though no DNA is available to test this call. The germline gives CDR1 MGHRA, CDR2 YSYEKL. CDR3 size: 16 residues. Here the CDR3 reads CASSQSSGSGGDTQYF.

The V gene is TRBV24-1, the J gene TRBJ2-7; lacking DNA, the TRBD1 call made by TCRdb goes unchecked. This CDR3 has 16 residues. Germline V lookup: CDR1 KGHDR, CDR2 SFDVKD. CDR3 region: CATSDPRGPDSYEQYF.

The V and J genes are TRBV28 and TRBJ2-7; TCRdb proposes TRBD1, but this gene call is untestable without DNA. Germline loops: CDR1 MDHEN, CDR2 SYDVKM. The length of the CDR3 is 12 residues. CDR3 region: CASSTGYYEQYF.

The rearrangement joins TRBV5-4 to TRBJ1-2. The CDR3 runs to 13 residues. Germline CDR1 reads SGHNT; CDR2 reads YYREEE (reference sequence). The CDR3 loop is CASSNDPQQGYTF.

The chain uses TRBV15 and TRBJ2-4; checking the TCRdb D call of TRBD1 is not possible without DNA. Germline loops: CDR1 LNHNV, CDR2 YYDKDF (reference sequence). The CDR3 loop spans 16 amino acids. The CDR3 sequence is CATSGGQGLAKNIQYF.

The J gene is TRBJ2-3, the V gene TRBV7-9; the TRBD1 assignment by TCRdb is unverifiable without DNA. The germline CDR1 and CDR2 sequences are SEHNR and FQNEAQ (reference sequence). CDR3 length: 16 amino acids. CDR3 sequence: CASRAAAGESTDTQYF.